Each of the 21 T cell receptor beta chains below was sequenced from the same sample in a study of OX40 agonist ivuxolimab in advanced cancers. The assay was immunoSEQ multiplex PCR, and TCRdb's table has in-frame clones only and misses some. The profile shows around 90,000 clones, roughly 84% of them singletons. Sequenced here: CD4+ or CD8+ T cells sorted from blood, sampled in a trial of the OX40 agonist ivuxolimab. These TCRs come from an adult with an advanced solid tumor such as melanoma, head and neck, liver or kidney cancer.

The V and J genes are TRBV19 and TRBJ2-6; D is perhaps TRBD2 (6 bases). The germline CDR1 and CDR2 sequences are LNHDA and SQIVND (reference sequence). The CDR3 length is 16 residues. Trimming pared 4 bases from V and 0 bases from J, leaving 10 bases between. The CDR3 loop is CASSKEGPSGANVLTF. CDR3 coding DNA: TGTGCCAGTAGTAAGGAGGGTCCCTCTGGGGCCAACGTCCTGACTTTC.

This chain links TRBV5-6 with TRBJ2-7; TRBD2 aligns across 15 bases. The CDR3 spans 18 residues. The junction had 8 bases not matched to a gene; V was cut back by 4 bases and J by 0 bases. The germline V gene has CDR1 SGHDT and CDR2 YYEEEE. The CDR3: CASSPGLAGGPSSYEQYF. In nucleotides, the CDR3 is TGTGCCAGCAGCCCGGGACTAGCGGGGGGCCCTAGCTCCTACGAGCAGTACTTC.

The V and J genes are TRBV4-1 and TRBJ2-7; D could derive from TRBD1 or TRBD2 (5 bases each). Germline CDR1 reads MGHRA; CDR2 reads YSYEKL. The length of the CDR3 is 13 residues. Trimming cost V 3 bases and J 7 bases, with 13 bases left between them. CDR3 in amino acids: CASSQGPLGEQYF. CDR3 nucleotide sequence: TGCGCCAGCAGCCAGGGACCGCTGGGAGAGCAGTACTTC.

The chain carries TRBV10-3 and TRBJ2-1, with no clear D. With 3 bases removed from V and 4 bases from J, the gap between germline ends came to 16 bases. CDR3 length: 16 residues. Germline loops: CDR1 ENHRY, CDR2 SYGVKD. The CDR3 DNA reads as TGTGCCATCAGTGAAGCCGGGCCTACGGGTTACAATGAGCAGTTCTTC. Residues: CAISEAGPTGYNEQFF.

V usage is TRBV5-1 and J usage is TRBJ2-1, with TRBD1 as a possible D gene (5 bases). V was trimmed by 4 bases and J by 4 bases, leaving 12 bases between them. Germline V lookup: CDR1 SGHRS, CDR2 YFSETQ. The CDR3 has 14 residues. The chain's CDR3 is CASSKKTDYNEQFF. The CDR3 DNA reads as TGCGCCAGCAGCAAAAAGACAGATTACAATGAGCAGTTCTTC. The full variable domain, its missing parts supplied by reference TRBV5-1 and TRBJ2-1, is KAGVTQTPRYLIKTRGQQVTLSCSPISGHRSVSWYQQTPGQGLQFLFEYFSETQRNKGNFPGRFSGRQFSNSRSEMNVSTLELGDSALYLCASSKKTDYNEQFFGPGTRLTVL.

A single count supports this clone. This rearrangement joins TRBV19 to TRBJ2-1; D is undetermined. Trimming cost V 3 bases and J 0 bases, with 12 bases left between them. In germline, CDR1 is LNHDA, CDR2 SQIVND (reference sequence). The CDR3 spans 16 residues. The CDR3 DNA reads TGTGCCAGTAGTATTACTTCCTGGAGCTCCTACAATGAGCAGTTCTTC. This codes for CASSITSWSSYNEQFF.

This clone was picked up one time. The chain employs TRBV4-2 and TRBJ2-5, with 8 bases matching TRBD2. The ends lost 4 bases at V and 7 bases at J; junction bases unmatched: 20. CDR3 size: 18 residues. The germline V gene has CDR1 LGHNA and CDR2 YNFKEQ. CDR3 DNA: TGTGCCAGCAGCCTAAGCACCGTAGGACAGTCCCGGGGGGGGACCCAGTACTTC. Translated: CASSLSTVGQSRGGTQYF.

The CDR3 reads CASSLGGRAASYEQYF. The CDR3 nucleotides are TGTGCCAGCAGCTTAGGGGGCAGGGCGGCGTCCTACGAGCAGTACTTC. The chain is built from TRBV11-2 and TRBJ2-7, with a possible D match to TRBD1 (5 bases). The length of the CDR3 is 16 residues. Trimming stripped 1 base from V and 1 base from J, with 14 bases between. The V gene's germline CDR1 is SGHAT and CDR2 FQNNGV. Based on the CDR3 plus reference TRBV11-2 and TRBJ2-7, the full variable domain is EAGVAQSPRYKIIEKRQSVAFWCNPISGHATLYWYQQILGQGPKLLIQFQNNGVVDDSQLPKDRFSAERLKGVDSTLKIQPAKLEDSAVYLCASSLGGRAASYEQYFGPGTRLTVT.

The rearrangement uses TRBV7-3 and TRBJ2-1, with 8 bases matching TRBD2. With 4 bases clipped from V and 1 base from J, the junction kept 3 bases outside the gene matches. This CDR3 region has 15 residues. Germline-derived CDR1 and CDR2 are SGHTA and FQGTGA. The CDR3 DNA is TGTGCCAGCAGCTCCGGGGGGGAATCCTACAATGAGCAGTTCTTC. Translation gives CASSSGGESYNEQFF.

This chain connects TRBV19 to TRBJ2-1, with 13 bases fitting TRBD2. This CDR3 has 17 amino acids. Unmatched junction bases numbered 10, after V lost 5 bases and J lost 6 bases. The germline V gene encodes CDR1 LNHDA and CDR2 SQIVND (reference sequence). The CDR3 protein is CASSWTSGGERGNEQFF. In DNA form, the CDR3 reads TGTGCCAGTAGTTGGACTAGCGGGGGAGAAAGGGGCAATGAGCAGTTCTTC.

The V call is TRBV10-1, the J call TRBJ2-2; no definite D call. The CDR3 consists of 12 residues. V was cut by 5 bases and J by 5 bases, with 6 bases left in between. Germline CDR1 and CDR2: WNHNN and SYGVQD (reference sequence). The CDR3 spells CASSPTTGELFF. The CDR3 DNA reads as TGCGCCAGCAGTCCTACAACCGGGGAGCTGTTTTTT.

This clone has just one count. The chain carries TRBV19 and TRBJ1-5, with 8 nucleotides matching TRBD1. Germline V CDR1 and CDR2: LNHDA, SQIVND (reference sequence). The CDR3 extends over 15 amino acids. The J segment lost 3 bases and the V segment lost 3 bases, leaving 4 bases of the junction unmatched. This CDR3 reads CASSMDRAHNQPQHF. CDR3 in DNA: TGTGCCAGTAGTATGGACAGGGCCCACAATCAGCCCCAGCATTTT.

V is TRBV6-5 and J is TRBJ1-2; D is possibly TRBD1 (5 bases). This CDR3 is 15 amino acids long. Germline V CDR1 and CDR2: MNHEY, SVGAGI. V lost 8 bases and J lost 2, with 18 bases in between. In DNA form, the CDR3 reads TGTGCCAGCCGCCGACATTTTGGGGGGAACTATGGCTACACCTTC. Translating it yields CASRRHFGGNYGYTF.

The chain employs TRBV7-2 and TRBJ1-1; no clear D gene. With 5 bases removed from V and 3 bases from J, the gap between germline ends came to 10 bases. The CDR3 runs 13 residues. Germline V gene sequence: CDR1 SGHTA, CDR2 FQGNSA. The CDR3, as DNA: TGTGCCAGCAGCACCCGAGAGTACACTGAAGCTTTCTTT. Amino acids: CASSTREYTEAFF.

The chain is built from TRBV6-5 and TRBJ2-1, with D possibly matching TRBD2 (5 bases). The CDR3 contains 12 residues. V was clipped by 5 bases and J by 10 bases, with 12 bases between them. Germline loops: CDR1 MNHEY, CDR2 SVGAGI. CDR3 region: CASSERGSEQFF. The DNA for the CDR3 is TGTGCCAGCAGTGAACGGGGTTCCGAGCAGTTCTTC.

The V call is TRBV18, the J call TRBJ1-2, with 8 nucleotides matching TRBD1. This CDR3 has 14 amino acids. V was pared by 3 bases and J by 5 bases, with 5 bases of the junction left unmatched. The germline V gene encodes CDR1 KGHSH and CDR2 LQKENI. The CDR3 sequence is CASSPDRVSYGYTF. DNA for the CDR3: TGTGCCAGCTCACCGGACAGGGTCTCGTATGGCTACACCTTC. Based on the CDR3 plus reference TRBV18 and TRBJ1-2, the full variable domain is NAGVMQNPRHLVRRRGQEARLRCSPMKGHSHVYWYRQLPEEGLKFMVYLQKENIIDESGMPKERFSAEFPKEGPSILRIQQVVRGDSAAYFCASSPDRVSYGYTFGSGTRLTVV.

V usage is TRBV11-2 and J usage is TRBJ1-1, with D perhaps TRBD1 (6 bases). The CDR3 has 14 amino acids. V was shortened by 0 bases and J by 4 bases, with 9 bases between the two germline ends. CDR1 and CDR2 (germline): SGHAT, FQNNGV. For the CDR3, the DNA is TGTGCCAGCAGCTTAGAGGGGGCAGGCACTGAAGCTTTCTTT. It encodes CASSLEGAGTEAFF.

This clone was found once. The V call is TRBV19, the J call TRBJ2-1, with TRBD2 matching 7 bases. Germline V gives CDR1 LNHDA, CDR2 SQIVND (reference sequence). CDR3 length: 17 residues. V lost 4 bases, J lost 3 bases, and 12 bases stayed unmatched. CDR3 nucleotide sequence: TGTGCCAGTAGTAAGGGCCCGGGAAGCGGGGACTACAATGAGCAGTTCTTC. Translated, it gives CASSKGPGSGDYNEQFF.

The chain couples TRBV5-1 to TRBJ2-3; 10 bases are shared with TRBD1. The V gene end was trimmed by 0 bases and the J gene end by 2 bases; junction bases not matched to a gene: 3. Germline-derived CDR1 and CDR2 are SGHRS and YFSETQ. There are 16 residues in the CDR3. This CDR3 is CASSLVGQGYTDTQYF. In DNA form, the CDR3 reads TGCGCCAGCAGCTTGGTGGGACAGGGGTACACAGATACGCAGTATTTT.

The rearrangement links TRBV6-5 to TRBJ1-1; weak D call: TRBD1 (6 bases). The V and J ends lost 3 bases and 1 base respectively, with 12 bases between them. Per the germline V gene, CDR1 is MNHEY and CDR2 is SVGAGI. There are 15 residues in the CDR3. In DNA form, the CDR3 reads TGTGCCAGCAGTTATCAGACAGGTGCGAACACTGAAGCTTTCTTT. Its translation is CASSYQTGANTEAFF.

This clone was seen a single time. The genes are TRBV13 and TRBJ1-1, with a weak D call TRBD1 (5 bases). The V end lost 5 bases, the J end lost 1 base, and 14 bases lay between the germline ends. Looked up from germline, CDR1 is PRHDT and CDR2 is FYEKMQ (reference sequence). The CDR3 sequence is 15 residues long. CDR3 residues: CASSPPGTGNTEAFF. As DNA, the CDR3 is TGTGCCAGCAGCCCCCCCGGGACGGGGAACACTGAAGCTTTCTTT.